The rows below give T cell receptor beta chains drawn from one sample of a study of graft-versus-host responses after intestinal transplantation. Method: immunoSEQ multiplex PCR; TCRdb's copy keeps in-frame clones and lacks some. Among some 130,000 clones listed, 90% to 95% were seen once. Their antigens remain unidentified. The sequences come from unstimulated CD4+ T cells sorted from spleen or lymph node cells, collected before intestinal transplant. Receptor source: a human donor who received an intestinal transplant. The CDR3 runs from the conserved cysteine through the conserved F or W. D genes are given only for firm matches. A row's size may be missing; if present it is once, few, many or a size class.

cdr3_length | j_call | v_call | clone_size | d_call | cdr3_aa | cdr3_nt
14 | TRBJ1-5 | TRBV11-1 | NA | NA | CASSLDSHGGPQHF | TGTGCCAGCAGCTTAGACAGCCACGGGGGGCCCCAGCATTTT
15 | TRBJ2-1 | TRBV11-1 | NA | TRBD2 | CASLSGTRVDNEQFF | TGTGCCAGTTTATCGGGGACTAGAGTCGACAATGAGCAGTTCTTC
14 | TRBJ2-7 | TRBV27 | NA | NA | CASSLTVPGDEQYF | TGTGCCAGCAGCCTTACCGTACCCGGGGACGAGCAGTACTTC
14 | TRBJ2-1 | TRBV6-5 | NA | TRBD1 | CASRNRGPGYEQFF | TGTGCCAGCAGGAACAGGGGGCCGGGATATGAGCAGTTCTTC
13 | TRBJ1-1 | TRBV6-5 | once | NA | CASSPLANTEAFF | TGTGCCAGCAGCCCTTTAGCGAACACTGAAGCTTTCTTT
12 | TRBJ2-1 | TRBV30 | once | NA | CAWSVPYNEQFF | TGTGCCTGGAGTGTCCCCTACAATGAGCAGTTCTTC
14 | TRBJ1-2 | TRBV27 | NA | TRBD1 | CASAIDRGLYGYTF | TGTGCCAGCGCTATCGACAGGGGCCTCTATGGCTACACCTTC
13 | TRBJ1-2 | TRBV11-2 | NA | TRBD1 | CASSWDRVSGYTF | TGTGCCAGCAGCTGGGACAGGGTTTCTGGCTACACCTTC
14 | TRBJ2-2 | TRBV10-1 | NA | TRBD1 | CAREGTGNTGELFF | TGCGCCAGGGAGGGGACAGGGAACACCGGGGAGCTGTTTTTT
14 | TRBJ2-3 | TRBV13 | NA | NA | CASSPLKGTDTQYF | TGTGCCAGCAGCCCACTTAAGGGGACAGATACGCAGTATTTT
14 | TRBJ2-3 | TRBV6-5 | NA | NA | CASSYLAHTDTQYF | TGTGCCAGCAGTTACCTAGCACACACAGATACGCAGTATTTT
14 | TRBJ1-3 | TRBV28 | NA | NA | CASSIEDSGNTIYF | TGTGCCAGCAGCATTGAAGACTCTGGAAACACCATATATTTT
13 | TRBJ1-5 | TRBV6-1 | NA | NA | CASSIDRGQPQHF | TGTGCCAGCAGTATTGACCGGGGCCAGCCCCAGCATTTT
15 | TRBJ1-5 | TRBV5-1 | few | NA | CASSLDGGSNQPQHF | TGCGCCAGCAGCTTGGACGGGGGAAGCAATCAGCCCCAGCATTTT
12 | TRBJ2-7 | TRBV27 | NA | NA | CASKLNSYEQYF | TGTGCCAGCAAACTGAACTCCTACGAGCAGTACTTC
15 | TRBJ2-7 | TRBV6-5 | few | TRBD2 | CASSQRLAGTYEQYF | TGTGCCAGCAGTCAGAGACTAGCGGGAACCTACGAGCAGTACTTC
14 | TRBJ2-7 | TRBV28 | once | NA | CASSRPTASYEQYF | TGTGCCAGCAGTCGGCCGACAGCCTCCTACGAGCAGTACTTC
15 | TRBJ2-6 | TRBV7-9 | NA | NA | CASRDSFSGANVLTF | TGTGCCAGCAGGGACAGTTTCTCTGGGGCCAACGTCCTGACTTTC
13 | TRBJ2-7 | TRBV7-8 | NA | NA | CASSFVSSYEQYF | TGTGCCAGCAGCTTTGTCTCCTCCTACGAGCAGTACTTC
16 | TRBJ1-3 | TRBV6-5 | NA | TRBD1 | CASSYSRDRTGNTIYF | TGTGCCAGCAGTTACTCCCGGGACAGGACTGGAAACACCATATATTTT
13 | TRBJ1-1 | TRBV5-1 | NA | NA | CASSSIEGTEAFF | TGCGCCAGCAGCTCAATCGAAGGCACTGAAGCTTTCTTT
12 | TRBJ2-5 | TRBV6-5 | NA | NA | CASSYKGETQYF | TGTGCCAGCAGTTATAAGGGAGAGACCCAGTACTTC
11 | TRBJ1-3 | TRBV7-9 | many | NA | CASSSGNTIYF | TGTGCCAGCAGCTCAGGAAACACCATATATTTT